The 23 T cell receptor beta chains presented below share a single source sample, sequenced in a study of blood T cell repertoires in COVID-19. Clones were sequenced by immunoSEQ multiplex PCR, and TCRdb holds only the in-frame ones, with some missing. The table lists 400,000 to 450,000 clones, approximately 89% of them singletons. What was sequenced was peripheral blood. All receptors come from a woman in her forties or fifties with COVID-19, enrolled during active disease.

The chain combines TRBV15 with TRBJ2-2; 7 bases match TRBD1. The germline V gene encodes CDR1 LNHNV and CDR2 YYDKDF (reference sequence). This CDR3 comprises 15 residues. With 4 bases clipped from V and 5 bases from J, the junction kept 7 bases outside the gene matches. In DNA form, the CDR3 reads TGTGCCACCAGCAACAGGGGAGACGGGACCGGGGAGCTGTTTTTT. It yields the protein CATSNRGDGTGELFF.

The CDR3 region is CASSFVEGAGEQYF. CDR3 sequence (DNA): TGTGCCAGCAGTTTTGTGGAGGGGGCTGGCGAGCAGTACTTC. The chain recombines TRBV27 with TRBJ2-7; possibly TRBD1 for D (7 bases). V was trimmed by 3 bases and J by 6 bases, leaving 15 bases between them. The CDR3 spans 14 residues. Germline loops: CDR1 MNHEY, CDR2 SMNVEV (reference sequence).

This clone was observed a few times. V gene TRBV7-9 combines with J gene TRBJ2-7; 9 bases match TRBD1. The germline V gene encodes CDR1 SEHNR and CDR2 FQNEAQ (reference sequence). The CDR3 sequence is 15 residues long. Trimming took 6 bases from V and 2 from J; bases not matched to a gene: 8. CDR3 residues: CASSSRDRVAYEQYF. The CDR3 nucleotides are TGTGCCAGCAGTTCCCGGGACAGGGTCGCCTACGAGCAGTACTTC.

Of note for this clone: The junction differs from germline at one of its ends, possibly a read error. The J gene is TRBJ2-5, the V gene TRBV3-1 (or the pseudogene TRBV3-2); 8 positions agree with TRBD2. The germline V gene has CDR1 LGHDT and CDR2 YNNKEL (reference sequence). The CDR3 contains 15 residues. In DNA form, the CDR3 reads TGTGCTAGCAGCCAGATTCGGGGGGGGGAAGAGACCCAGTACTTC. Amino acid sequence: CASSQIRGGEETQYF.

The chain joins TRBV19 to TRBJ1-2; D may be TRBD1 (5 bases). Trimming cost V 7 bases and J 5 bases, with 29 bases left between them. The CDR3 loop spans 18 amino acids. Germline CDR1 reads LNHDA; CDR2 reads SQIVND (reference sequence). CDR3 amino acids: CASMEEAAPEGMKYGYTF. The CDR3 nucleotides read TGTGCCAGTATGGAAGAGGCAGCGCCGGAGGGGATGAAGTATGGCTACACCTTC.

This chain uses TRBV5-1 with TRBJ1-1; a weak D match, TRBD1 (5 bases). Germline V gene sequence: CDR1 SGHRS, CDR2 YFSETQ. V dropped 4 bases and J dropped 5 bases, with 15 bases sitting between them. This CDR3 comprises 14 residues. The CDR3 protein is CASSSEWRGTEAFF. The CDR3 nucleotides are TGCGCCAGCAGCAGCGAGTGGCGGGGGACTGAAGCTTTCTTT.

The CDR3 bases are TGTGCCAGTAGTACCGGGACAGACTCTGGAAACACCATATATTTT. Its protein product is CASSTGTDSGNTIYF. The rearrangement uses TRBV19 and TRBJ1-3; the match to TRBD1 covers 7 bases. Germline loops: CDR1 LNHDA, CDR2 SQIVND (reference sequence). Trimming took 4 bases from V and 0 from J; bases not matched to a gene: 3. The CDR3 totals 15 residues.

This clone turned up a few times. This rearrangement joins TRBV7-3 to TRBJ1-2; D might be TRBD1 (6 bases). Germline loops: CDR1 SGHTA, CDR2 FQGTGA. This CDR3 spans 14 amino acids. V lost 2 bases and J 2 bases, leaving 9 bases between the germline ends. The CDR3: CASSLGDRNYGYTF. The CDR3 bases are TGTGCCAGCAGCTTAGGTGACAGGAACTATGGCTACACCTTC.

The genes are TRBV3-1 (or the pseudogene TRBV3-2) and TRBJ1-1; D not resolved. CDR1 is LGHDT and CDR2 is YNNKEL in the germline V gene (reference sequence). Trimming stripped 1 base from V and 0 bases from J, with 9 bases between. This CDR3 spans 15 amino acids. The CDR3 spells CASSQVAALNTEAFF. In nucleotides, the CDR3 is TGTGCCAGCAGCCAAGTCGCAGCGCTGAACACTGAAGCTTTCTTT.

The CDR3 spells CASSQEDKQSGEKLFF. The CDR3 coding sequence is TGTGCCAGCAGCCAAGAGGATAAGCAAAGCGGAGAAAAACTGTTTTTT. This sequence joins TRBV4-2 and TRBJ1-4; D ambiguous. This CDR3 is 16 amino acids long. Germline CDR1 LGHNA, CDR2 YNFKEQ. The germline V and J ends were trimmed by 0 bases and 8 bases, with 16 bases remaining between them.

The chain couples TRBV7-9 to TRBJ2-2; 8 bases fit TRBD1. With 0 bases clipped from V and 7 bases from J, the junction kept 7 bases outside the gene matches. Per germline, CDR1 SEHNR and CDR2 FQNEAQ (reference sequence). The CDR3 consists of 16 residues. The CDR3 protein is CASSLALAGGFGELFF. CDR3 in DNA: TGTGCCAGCAGCTTAGCGCTGGCAGGGGGCTTCGGGGAGCTGTTTTTT.

The genes are TRBV10-3 and TRBJ2-7, with 7 bases matching TRBD1. Germline loops: CDR1 ENHRY, CDR2 SYGVKD. With 0 bases clipped from V and 5 bases from J, the junction kept 13 bases outside the gene matches. CDR3 length equals 17 residues. DNA for the CDR3: TGTGCCATCAGTGAGTCCTATCCGGCCGACAGGGAAGACGAGCAGTACTTC. Protein: CAISESYPADREDEQYF.

The chain recombines TRBV6-5 with TRBJ1-2, with 8 bases aligning to TRBD1. This CDR3 has 15 residues. The germline CDR1 and CDR2 sequences are MNHEY and SVGAGI. V was pared by 6 bases and J by 2 bases, with 8 bases of the junction left unmatched. In DNA form, the CDR3 reads TGTGCCAGCAGGCCAAGGGACAGGAGAAACTATGGCTACACCTTC. Protein: CASRPRDRRNYGYTF.

V usage is TRBV6-1 and J usage is TRBJ2-6; D remains unclear. The V end lost 2 bases, the J end lost 0 bases, and 5 bases lay between the germline ends. The CDR3 extends over 15 amino acids. Germline CDR1 reads MNHNS; CDR2 reads SASEGT. CDR3: CASSESPSGANVLTF. CDR3 nucleotide sequence: TGTGCCAGCAGTGAATCTCCCTCTGGGGCCAACGTCCTGACTTTC.

The chain combines TRBV3-1 (or the pseudogene TRBV3-2) with TRBJ1-2; D is unresolved. CDR1 is LGHDT and CDR2 is YNNKEL in the germline V gene (reference sequence). The CDR3 length is 15 residues. Trimming took off 2 bases at V and 4 bases at J, with 14 bases between the two ends. CDR3 coding DNA: TGTGCCAGCAGCCAATCATTCCGTACAGTCTATGGCTACACCTTC. Amino acid sequence: CASSQSFRTVYGYTF.

The chain combines TRBV4-1 with TRBJ2-1; 7 nucleotides agree with TRBD1. The CDR3 runs to 15 residues. Looked up from germline, CDR1 is MGHRA and CDR2 is YSYEKL. The V gene end was trimmed by 4 bases and the J gene end by 9 bases; junction bases not matched to a gene: 12. In DNA, the CDR3 is TGCGCCAGCAGCCTGAACATTGAGACAGGGAGTGAGCAGTTCTTC. Its protein is CASSLNIETGSEQFF.

This chain uses TRBV2 with TRBJ2-1, with 12 bases matching TRBD2. Per germline, CDR1 SNHLY and CDR2 FYNNEI. V was pared by 1 base and J by 9 bases, with 4 bases of the junction left unmatched. This CDR3 region has 15 residues. CDR3 nucleotide sequence: TGTGCCAGCAGTGAAGGACTAGCGGGGGTGGCTGAGCAGTTCTTC. This sequence encodes CASSEGLAGVAEQFF.

This chain links TRBV4-1 with TRBJ2-1; maybe TRBD1 (6 bases). Between the trimmed V and J ends, which lost 0 bases and 5 bases, there was a span of 8 bases. This CDR3 has 14 residues. The V gene's germline CDR1 is MGHRA and CDR2 YSYEKL. CDR3 DNA sequence: TGCGCCAGCAGCCAAGATGGGACACACAATGAGCAGTTCTTC. Its translation: CASSQDGTHNEQFF.

V usage is TRBV21-1 and J usage is TRBJ1-2; the table's D call TRBD1 went unverified against the DNA. TRBV21-1 is designated a pseudogene. This CDR3 has 13 amino acids. The CDR3 bases are TGTGCCACCGAAGAATGGGGGCAAGGAGGCTACACCTTC. Translating gives CATEEWGQGGYTF.

V and J are TRBV4-1 and TRBJ2-2; tentative D call: TRBD2 (6 bases). There are 15 residues in the CDR3. The germline V gene has CDR1 MGHRA and CDR2 YSYEKL. Trimming pared 1 base from V and 5 bases from J, leaving 11 bases between. The CDR3 region is CASSQVGAGTGELFF. In DNA, the CDR3 is TGCGCCAGCAGCCAAGTAGGGGCGGGGACCGGGGAGCTGTTTTTT.

The chain uses TRBV27 and TRBJ2-7, with 7 bases aligning to TRBD1. The germline V gene has CDR1 MNHEY and CDR2 SMNVEV (reference sequence). The CDR3 covers 18 residues. Trimming took 5 bases from V and 1 from J; bases not matched to a gene: 17. In DNA, the CDR3 is TGTGCCAGCAGTACCTACAAACTACGACAGGGAATTTCCTACGAGCAGTACTTC. Amino acid sequence: CASSTYKLRQGISYEQYF.

The table lists this clone with a count of one. The chain employs TRBV11-2 and TRBJ2-3; D remains ambiguous. Germline V gene sequence: CDR1 SGHAT, CDR2 FQNNGV. This CDR3 has 14 residues. The V and J ends lost 5 bases and 6 bases respectively, with 15 bases between them. CDR3 amino acids: CASSTSAGRDTQYF. Here the CDR3 DNA reads TGTGCCAGCAGCACCAGTGCAGGTCGCGATACGCAGTATTTT.

V is TRBV5-6 and J is TRBJ1-6; D remains unclear. Germline V gene sequence: CDR1 SGHDT, CDR2 YYEEEE. With 2 bases removed from V and 7 bases from J, the gap between germline ends came to 13 bases. The CDR3 consists of 15 residues. The CDR3 nucleotides read TGTGCCAGCAGCTTTAGGCCGACGGGAAATTCACCCCTCCACTTT. This gives the protein CASSFRPTGNSPLHF.